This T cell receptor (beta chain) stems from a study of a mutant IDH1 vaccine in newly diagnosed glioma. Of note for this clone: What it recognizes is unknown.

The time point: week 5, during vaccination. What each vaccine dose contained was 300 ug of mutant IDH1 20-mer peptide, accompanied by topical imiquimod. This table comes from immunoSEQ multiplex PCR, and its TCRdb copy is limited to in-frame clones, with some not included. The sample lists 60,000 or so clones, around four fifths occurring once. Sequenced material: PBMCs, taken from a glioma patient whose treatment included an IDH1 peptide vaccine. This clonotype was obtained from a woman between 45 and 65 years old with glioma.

The CDR3 coding sequence is TGTGCCAGCAGACAGGGGTCGACCACCGGGGAGCTGTTTTTT. Translation: CASRQGSTTGELFF. V and J are TRBV2 and TRBJ2-2, with 7 nucleotides matching TRBD1. This CDR3 contains 14 residues. The V and J ends lost 6 bases and 4 bases, in that order; junction bases with no gene match: 5. Germline V gene sequence: CDR1 SNHLY, CDR2 FYNNEI.